The clone carrying this TCR beta chain came up once. Its target is unknown. This table comes from immunoSEQ multiplex PCR, and its TCRdb copy is limited to in-frame clones, with some not included. There are more than 15,000 clones in the sample; around 91% occur only once, and 27% lies in the top ten. The data are from a study of T cells in localized non-small cell lung cancer. Findings of the study overall: Appearing in adjacent lung were a median about 60 of the top 100 tumor clones.

The CDR3 spans 14 residues. Germline V CDR1 and CDR2: MNHEY, SVGAGI. V dropped 5 bases and J dropped 0 bases, with 11 bases sitting between them. The sample here was peripheral blood, taken before any cancer treatment. This chain joins TRBV6-5 and TRBJ2-7; no reliable D call. This receptor was identified in a female donor aged 60 or older with stage III squamous cell lung carcinoma. DNA of the CDR3: TGTGCCAGCAGTCTGACACTGAGCTCCTACGAGCAGTACTTC. The encoded protein is CASSLTLSSYEQYF.